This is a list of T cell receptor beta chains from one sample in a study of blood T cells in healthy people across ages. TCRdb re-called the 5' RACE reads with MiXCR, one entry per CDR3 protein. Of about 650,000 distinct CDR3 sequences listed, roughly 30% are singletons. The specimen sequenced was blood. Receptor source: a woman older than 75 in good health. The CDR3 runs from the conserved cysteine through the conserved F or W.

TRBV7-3,CASSHRTSGGAMGETQYF
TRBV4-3,CASSQARGGALETQYF
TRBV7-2,CASSYDGGSGNTIYF
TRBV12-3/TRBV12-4,CASSFRGLYQPQHF
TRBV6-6,CASSYSRDQGDTQYF
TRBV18,CASSRGSRGTLHF
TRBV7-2,CASSGGRGCEQYF
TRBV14,CASSPTTNSPLHF
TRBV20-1,CSARAGDTQYF
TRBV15,CATSRAGYEKLFF
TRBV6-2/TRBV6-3,CASRYALGQIEAFF
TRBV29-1,CSVIVAGGPTPQYF
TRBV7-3,CASSLMAGGPTDTQYF
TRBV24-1,CATSPQQGFGRETQYF
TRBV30,CAWSALAGGQDTQYF
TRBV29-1,CSVAGTSGYEQYF
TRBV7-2,CASSRDIGTEAFF
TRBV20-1,CSGQGLLGVTDTQYF
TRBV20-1,CSAREGGLKEQYF
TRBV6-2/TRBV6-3,CASRKDRTIDETQYF
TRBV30,CAWSVLEPQYF
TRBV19,CASSRDRPHSDYGYTF
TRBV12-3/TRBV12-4,CASSPGGVADTEYF
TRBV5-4,CASSPGTMGYEQYF
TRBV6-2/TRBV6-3,CASSYSLRRIPGYTF
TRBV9,CASSADAWTVNNYGYTF
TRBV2,CASSGQGAVLQQADTQYF
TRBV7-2,CASSLVGPDTQYF
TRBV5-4,CASSFQGRETQYF
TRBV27,CASSLWARSGYTF
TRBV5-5,CASNGQGTGANVLHF
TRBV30,CAWSASGGKFEQYF
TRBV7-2,CASSSGQPQAYRYTF
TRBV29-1,CSVDRANYGYTF
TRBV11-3,CASSLDTSTGELFF
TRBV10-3,CAISEFAGAGSGANVLTF
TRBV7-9,CASSLGGTPYEQYF
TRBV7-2,CASSFTTDRGRRETQYF
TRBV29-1,CSVPSGREKLFF
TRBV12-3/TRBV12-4,CASSKDSLLEQYF
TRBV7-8,CASSPDGDSGNTIYF
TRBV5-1,CASSLGTSTDTQYF
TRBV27,CASSSYRGANQPQHF
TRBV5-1,CASSLAWDRGSYEQYF
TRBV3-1,CASSQGGGGNNEQFF
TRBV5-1,CASSKRASNDEQFF
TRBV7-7,CASSPRINRAWETQYF
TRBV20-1,CSASIGSGGAGEQFF
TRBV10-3,CAISESKNGVREQYF
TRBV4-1,CASSQEGGKELFF
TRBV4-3,CASSRGESLGRETQYF
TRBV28,CASSFLAGSGSAHGYTF
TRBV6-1,CASSERRLGTDTQYF
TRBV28,CATGGPYEQYF
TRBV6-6,CASSSQGVSPLHF
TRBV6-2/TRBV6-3,CASRGQGMNTEAFF